What follows is one TCR beta chain and its context. This CDR3 region has 16 residues. CDR1 is SEHNR and CDR2 is FQNEAQ in the germline V gene (reference sequence). V lost 0 bases, J lost 9 bases, and 8 bases stayed unmatched. The data are from a study of blood T cell repertoires in COVID-19. About the research overall: Collection of acute and convalescent COVID-19 samples took place in the United States, Italy and Spain. PBMCs, B-cell-depleted T cells, or T cells were the source of the cDNA or gDNA that made up the material.

In the authors' workflow: Estimation of nucleated cell counts relied on the amplification of reference gene primers. Sequenced by immunoSEQ multiplex PCR; TCRdb stores in-frame clones only, minus some. D and trimming come from the DNA, and the V and J calls and clone size come from that table. Of 280,000 or so clones in the sample, approximately 83% were seen once. The TCR comes from a human donor in a cohort sampled during active COVID-19. The sequenced material came from peripheral blood. The chain carries TRBV7-9 and TRBJ2-1; 10 bases align to TRBD2. CDR3 sequence reads: CASSLALLAGSVEQFF. CDR3 nucleotides: TGTGCCAGCAGCTTAGCCCTACTAGCGGGGTCCGTTGAGCAGTTCTTC.